These T cell receptor beta chains were read from a single sample in a study of control samples from healthy donors and cancer patients. Generated by immunoSEQ multiplex PCR, the TCRdb table keeps only in-frame clones and is missing some. This table holds about 49,000 clones, just over 85% found once. Sequencing used PBMCs. These receptors all stem from a woman between 50 and 59 years old with lung cancer. Each CDR3 is given with its conserved first and last residue. The order of the fields is J gene, V gene, clone size, D gene, CDR3 DNA, CDR3 protein. A D gene is named only where the DNA matches it firmly. Size is omitted from some rows. Given values are once, few, many or a class for expanded clones.

TRBJ1-1 | TRBV18 | - | - | TGTGCCAGCTCACCCGAGAGTTTACCGATGAACACTGAAGCTTTCTTT | CASSPESLPMNTEAFF
TRBJ1-2 | TRBV2 | - | - | TGTGCCCGGAATGGGGGGAGAAGGGACTATGGCTACACCTTC | CARNGGRRDYGYTF
TRBJ1-2 | TRBV5-6 | - | - | TGTGCCAGCAGCTTGGGGGAGGTCAGGAGACAGCCCAGCCCCTATGGCTACACCTTC | CASSLGEVRRQPSPYGYTF
TRBJ2-1 | TRBV30 | - | - | TGTGCCTGGAGTGCTGGCGTTATCTCCTACAATGAGCAGTTCTTC | CAWSAGVISYNEQFF
TRBJ1-5 | TRBV7-2 | - | - | TGTGCCAGCAGCGTCCAGGGAGGGGAAAGCAATAGGCCCCAGCATTTT | CASSVQGGESNRPQHF
TRBJ2-2 | TRBV29-1 | - | - | TGCAGCGCCCAGGACAGACCGGGAGGGGAGCTGTTTTTT | CSAQDRPGGELFF
TRBJ1-1 | TRBV7-2 | - | TRBD1 | TGTGCCAGCAGCCTTACGGGACAGCTTGGGGTCACTGAAGCTTTCTTT | CASSLTGQLGVTEAFF
TRBJ2-1 | TRBV11-3 | - | - | TGTGCCAGCAGCTTATCATCGTCGGGGGCGAGCAATGAGCAGTTCTTC | CASSLSSSGASNEQFF
TRBJ1-5 | TRBV5-1 | - | TRBD1 | TGCGCCAGCAGCTTGCGGACAGGGGACAATCAGCCCCAGCATTTT | CASSLRTGDNQPQHF
TRBJ2-1 | TRBV25-1 | once | - | TGTGCCAGCAGTGAGTTGGGTTTCAGCTCCTACAATGAGCAGTTCTTC | CASSELGFSSYNEQFF